Given below is one T cell receptor (beta chain) in context. Its matching antigen is unknown. Germline V CDR1 and CDR2: KGHSH, LQKENI. CDR3 length: 14 amino acids. Trimming took 1 base from V and 3 from J; bases not matched to a gene: 0. Original analysis: As immunoSEQ supplied junction-only sequences (without quality scores), filtering differed. Clones were read by immunoSEQ multiplex PCR, and TCRdb kept only the in-frame ones, dropping some. The V and J calls and clone size are taken from that table; D and trimming were inferred from the DNA. The sample shows about 110,000 clones, about 67% of them seen only once. This sample stems from a study of shared clonotypes between healthy human individuals. Study-wide results and caveats: Naive subsets usually exceeded memory subsets in estimated richness. Clonotypes shared by all four donors outscored non-shared clonotypes in generation probability.

This clonotype was sampled from a woman younger than 45 in good health. Sequencing input: memory CD8+ T cells sorted from blood. Stated subset: CD45RO+ cells pooled with CCR7-negative TemRA cells. The chain employs TRBV18 and TRBJ2-7; 10 nucleotides align to TRBD1. The CDR3 coding sequence is TGTGCCAGCTCACCACGGACAGGGGGCTACGAGCAGTACTTC. Amino acids: CASSPRTGGYEQYF.